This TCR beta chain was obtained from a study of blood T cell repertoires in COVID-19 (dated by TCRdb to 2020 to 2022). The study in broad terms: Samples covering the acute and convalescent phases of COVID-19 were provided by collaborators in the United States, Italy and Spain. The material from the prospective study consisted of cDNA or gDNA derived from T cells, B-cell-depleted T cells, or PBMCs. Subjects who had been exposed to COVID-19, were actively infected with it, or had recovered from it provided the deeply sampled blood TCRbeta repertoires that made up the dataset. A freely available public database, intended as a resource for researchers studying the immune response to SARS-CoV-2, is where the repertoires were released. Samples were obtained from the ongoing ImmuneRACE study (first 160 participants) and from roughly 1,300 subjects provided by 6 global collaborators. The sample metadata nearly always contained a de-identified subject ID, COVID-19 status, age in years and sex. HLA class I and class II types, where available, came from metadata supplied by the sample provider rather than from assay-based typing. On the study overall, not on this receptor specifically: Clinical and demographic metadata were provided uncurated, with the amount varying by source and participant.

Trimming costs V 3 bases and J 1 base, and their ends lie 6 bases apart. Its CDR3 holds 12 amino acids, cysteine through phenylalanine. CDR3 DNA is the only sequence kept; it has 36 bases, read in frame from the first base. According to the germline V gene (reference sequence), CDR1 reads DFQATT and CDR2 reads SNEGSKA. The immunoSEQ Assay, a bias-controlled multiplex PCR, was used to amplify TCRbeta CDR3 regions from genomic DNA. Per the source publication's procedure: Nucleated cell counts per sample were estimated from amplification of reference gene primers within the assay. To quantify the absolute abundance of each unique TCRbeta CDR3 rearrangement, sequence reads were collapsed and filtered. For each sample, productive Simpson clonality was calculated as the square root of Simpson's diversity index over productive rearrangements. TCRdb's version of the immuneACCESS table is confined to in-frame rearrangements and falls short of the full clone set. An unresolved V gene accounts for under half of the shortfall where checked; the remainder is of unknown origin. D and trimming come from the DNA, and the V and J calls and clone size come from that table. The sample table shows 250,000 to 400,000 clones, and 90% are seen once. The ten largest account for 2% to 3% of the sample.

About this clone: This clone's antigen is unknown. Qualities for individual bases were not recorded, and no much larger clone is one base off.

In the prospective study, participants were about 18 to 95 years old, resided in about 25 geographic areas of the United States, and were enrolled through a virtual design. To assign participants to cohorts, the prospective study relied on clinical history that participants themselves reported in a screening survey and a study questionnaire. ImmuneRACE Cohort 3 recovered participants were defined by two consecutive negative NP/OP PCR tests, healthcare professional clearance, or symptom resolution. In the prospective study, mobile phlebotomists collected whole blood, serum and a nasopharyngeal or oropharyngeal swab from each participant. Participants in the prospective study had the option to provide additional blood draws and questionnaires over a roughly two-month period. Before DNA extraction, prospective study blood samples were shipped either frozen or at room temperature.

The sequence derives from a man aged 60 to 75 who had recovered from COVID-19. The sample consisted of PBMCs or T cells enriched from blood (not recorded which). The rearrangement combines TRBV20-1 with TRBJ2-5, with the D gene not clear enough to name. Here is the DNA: TGCAGTGCTAGTAAGCGCCAAGAGACCCAGTACTTC. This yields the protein CSASKRQETQYF.